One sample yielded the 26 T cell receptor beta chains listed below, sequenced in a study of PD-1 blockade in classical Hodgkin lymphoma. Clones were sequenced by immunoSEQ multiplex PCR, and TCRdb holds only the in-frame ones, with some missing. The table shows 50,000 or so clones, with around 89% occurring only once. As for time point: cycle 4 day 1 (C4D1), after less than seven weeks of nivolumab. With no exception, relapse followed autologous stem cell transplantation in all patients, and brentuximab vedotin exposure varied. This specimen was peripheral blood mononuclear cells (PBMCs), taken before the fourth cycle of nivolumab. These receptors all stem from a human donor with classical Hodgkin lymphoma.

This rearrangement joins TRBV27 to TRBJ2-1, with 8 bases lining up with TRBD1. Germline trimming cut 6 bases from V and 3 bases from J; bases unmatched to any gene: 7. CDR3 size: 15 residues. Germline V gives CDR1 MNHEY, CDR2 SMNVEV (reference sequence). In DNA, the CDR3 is TGTGCCAGCAGCCCGGCCGGACAGGGCTACAATGAGCAGTTCTTC. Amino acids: CASSPAGQGYNEQFF.

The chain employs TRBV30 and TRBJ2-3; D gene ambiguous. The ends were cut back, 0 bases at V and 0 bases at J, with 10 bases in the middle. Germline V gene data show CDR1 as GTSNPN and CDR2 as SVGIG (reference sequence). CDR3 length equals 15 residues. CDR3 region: CAWSVPSVSTDTQYF. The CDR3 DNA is TGTGCCTGGAGTGTACCCTCCGTCAGCACAGATACGCAGTATTTT.

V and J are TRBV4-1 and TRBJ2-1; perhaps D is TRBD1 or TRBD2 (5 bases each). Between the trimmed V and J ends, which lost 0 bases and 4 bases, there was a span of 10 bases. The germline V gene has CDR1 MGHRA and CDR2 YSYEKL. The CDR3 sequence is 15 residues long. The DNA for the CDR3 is TGCGCCAGCAGCCAAGAGAGGGGACCATACAATGAGCAGTTCTTC. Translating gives CASSQERGPYNEQFF.

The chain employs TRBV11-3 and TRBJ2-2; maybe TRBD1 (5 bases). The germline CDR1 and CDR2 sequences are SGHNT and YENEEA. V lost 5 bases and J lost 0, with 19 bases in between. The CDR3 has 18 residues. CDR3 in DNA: TGTGCCAGCAGCCTCTCATCAGGGTATTACGCGAACACCGGGGAGCTGTTTTTT. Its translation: CASSLSSGYYANTGELFF.

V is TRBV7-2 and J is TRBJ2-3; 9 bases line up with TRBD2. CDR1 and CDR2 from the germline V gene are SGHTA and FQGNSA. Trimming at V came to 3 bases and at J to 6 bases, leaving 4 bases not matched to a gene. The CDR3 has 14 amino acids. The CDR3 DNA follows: TGTGCCAGCAGCTTGGCGGGAGGGTCGGATACGCAGTATTTT. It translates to CASSLAGGSDTQYF.

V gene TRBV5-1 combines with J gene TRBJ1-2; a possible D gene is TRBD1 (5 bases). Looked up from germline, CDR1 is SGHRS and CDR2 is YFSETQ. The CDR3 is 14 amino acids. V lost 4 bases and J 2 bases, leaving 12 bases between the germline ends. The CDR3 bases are TGCGCCAGCAGCCTGTCAGGGATCAACTATGGCTACACCTTC. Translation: CASSLSGINYGYTF. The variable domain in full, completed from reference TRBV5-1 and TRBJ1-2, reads KAGVTQTPRYLIKTRGQQVTLSCSPISGHRSVSWYQQTPGQGLQFLFEYFSETQRNKGNFPGRFSGRQFSNSRSEMNVSTLELGDSALYLCASSLSGINYGYTFGSGTRLTVV.

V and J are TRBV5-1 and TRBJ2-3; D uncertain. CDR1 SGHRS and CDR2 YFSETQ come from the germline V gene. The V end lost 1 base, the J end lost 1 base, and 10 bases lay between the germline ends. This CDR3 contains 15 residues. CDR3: CASSLYSPGTDTQYF. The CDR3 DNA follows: TGCGCCAGCAGCTTGTATAGTCCTGGCACAGATACGCAGTATTTT.

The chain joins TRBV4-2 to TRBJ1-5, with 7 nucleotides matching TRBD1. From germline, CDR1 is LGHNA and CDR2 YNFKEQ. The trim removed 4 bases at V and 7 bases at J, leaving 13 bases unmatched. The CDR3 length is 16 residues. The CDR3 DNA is TGTGCCAGCAGCCTAGGCGAACGGGACAGCAGCCAGCCCCAGCATTTT. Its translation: CASSLGERDSSQPQHF.

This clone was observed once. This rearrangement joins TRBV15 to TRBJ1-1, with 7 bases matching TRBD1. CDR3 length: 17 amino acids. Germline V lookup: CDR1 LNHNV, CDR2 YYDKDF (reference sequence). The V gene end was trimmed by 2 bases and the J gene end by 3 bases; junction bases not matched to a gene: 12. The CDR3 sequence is CATSRLSVLGGYTEAFF. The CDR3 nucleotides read TGTGCCACCAGCAGACTTTCCGTCTTAGGGGGCTACACTGAAGCTTTCTTT.

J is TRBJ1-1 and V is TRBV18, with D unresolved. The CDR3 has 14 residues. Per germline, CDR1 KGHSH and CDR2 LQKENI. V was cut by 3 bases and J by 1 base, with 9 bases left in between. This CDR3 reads CASSPKEGNTEAFF. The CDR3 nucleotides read TGTGCCAGCTCACCTAAGGAAGGGAACACTGAAGCTTTCTTT.

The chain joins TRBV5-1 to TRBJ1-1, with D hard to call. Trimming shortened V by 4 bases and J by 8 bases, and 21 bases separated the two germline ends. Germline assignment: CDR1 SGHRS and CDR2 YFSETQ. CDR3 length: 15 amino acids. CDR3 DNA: TGCGCCAGCAGCGCCATAAGAATACCGGGAGCCGAAGCTTTCTTT. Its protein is CASSAIRIPGAEAFF. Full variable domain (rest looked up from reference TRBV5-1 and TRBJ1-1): KAGVTQTPRYLIKTRGQQVTLSCSPISGHRSVSWYQQTPGQGLQFLFEYFSETQRNKGNFPGRFSGRQFSNSRSEMNVSTLELGDSALYLCASSAIRIPGAEAFFGQGTRLTVV.

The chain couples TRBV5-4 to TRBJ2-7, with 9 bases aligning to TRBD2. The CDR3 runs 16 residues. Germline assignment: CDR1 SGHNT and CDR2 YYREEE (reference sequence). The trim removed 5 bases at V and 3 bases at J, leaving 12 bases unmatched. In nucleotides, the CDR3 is TGTGCCAGCAGACCTGGGGGCTTTAGCGGGAGCTACGAGCAGTACTTC. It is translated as CASRPGGFSGSYEQYF.

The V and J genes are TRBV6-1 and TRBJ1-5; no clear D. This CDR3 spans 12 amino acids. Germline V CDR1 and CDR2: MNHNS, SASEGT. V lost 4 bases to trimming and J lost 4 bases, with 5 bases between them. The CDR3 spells CASSVKNQPQHF. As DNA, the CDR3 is TGTGCCAGCAGTGTCAAGAATCAGCCCCAGCATTTT.

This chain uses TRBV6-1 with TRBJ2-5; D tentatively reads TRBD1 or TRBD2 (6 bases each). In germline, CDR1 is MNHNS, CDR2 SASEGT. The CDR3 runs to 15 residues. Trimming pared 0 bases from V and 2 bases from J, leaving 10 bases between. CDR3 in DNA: TGTGCCAGCAGTGAAGCAGAGGGGGGACAAGAGACCCAGTACTTC. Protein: CASSEAEGGQETQYF.

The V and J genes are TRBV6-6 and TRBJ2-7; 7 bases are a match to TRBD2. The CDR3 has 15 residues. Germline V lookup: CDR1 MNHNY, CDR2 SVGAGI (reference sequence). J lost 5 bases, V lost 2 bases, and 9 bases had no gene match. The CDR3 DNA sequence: TGTGCCAGCAGTTACCATTGGGAGGGTGACCACGAGCAGTACTTC. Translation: CASSYHWEGDHEQYF.

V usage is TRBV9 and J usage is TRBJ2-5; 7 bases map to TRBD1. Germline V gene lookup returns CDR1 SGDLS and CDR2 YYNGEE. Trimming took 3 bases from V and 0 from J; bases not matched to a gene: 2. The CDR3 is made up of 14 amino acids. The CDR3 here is CASSGDRDQETQYF. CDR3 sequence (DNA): TGTGCCAGCAGCGGTGACAGGGACCAAGAGACCCAGTACTTC.

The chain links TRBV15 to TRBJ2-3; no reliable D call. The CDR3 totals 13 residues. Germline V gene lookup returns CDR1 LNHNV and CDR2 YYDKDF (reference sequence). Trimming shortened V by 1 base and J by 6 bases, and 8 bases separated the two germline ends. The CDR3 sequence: CATSRVWSDTQYF. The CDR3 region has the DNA TGTGCCACCAGCAGAGTGTGGAGCGATACGCAGTATTTT. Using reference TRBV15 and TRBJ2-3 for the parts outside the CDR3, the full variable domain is DAMVIQNPRYQVTQFGKPVTLSCSQTLNHNVMYWYQQKSSQAPKLLFHYYDKDFNNEADTPDNFQSRRPNTSFCFLDIRSPGLGDTAMYLCATSRVWSDTQYFGPGTRLTVL.

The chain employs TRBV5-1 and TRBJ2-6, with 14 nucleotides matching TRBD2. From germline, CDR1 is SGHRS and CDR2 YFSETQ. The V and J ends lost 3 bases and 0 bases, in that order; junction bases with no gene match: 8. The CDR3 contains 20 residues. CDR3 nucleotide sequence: TGCGCCAGCAGCTCAGGACTAGCGGGAGGTTCTGTCTCTGGGGCCAACGTCCTGACTTTC. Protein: CASSSGLAGGSVSGANVLTF. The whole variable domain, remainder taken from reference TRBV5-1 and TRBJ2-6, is KAGVTQTPRYLIKTRGQQVTLSCSPISGHRSVSWYQQTPGQGLQFLFEYFSETQRNKGNFPGRFSGRQFSNSRSEMNVSTLELGDSALYLCASSSGLAGGSVSGANVLTFGAGSRLTVL.

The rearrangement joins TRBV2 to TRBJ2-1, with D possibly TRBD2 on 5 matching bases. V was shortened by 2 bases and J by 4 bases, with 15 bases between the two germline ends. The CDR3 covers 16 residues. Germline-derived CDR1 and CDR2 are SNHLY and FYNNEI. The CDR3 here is CASSELLSGPYNEQFF. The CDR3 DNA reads TGTGCCAGCAGTGAACTCCTCAGCGGACCTTACAATGAGCAGTTCTTC.

CDR3 bases: TGTGCCAGCTCACCAAATACAGGGAACCAACAGCCCCAGCATTTT. It encodes CASSPNTGNQQPQHF. The chain uses TRBV18 and TRBJ1-5; a weak D match, TRBD1 (6 bases). Germline V gene sequence: CDR1 KGHSH, CDR2 LQKENI. Trimming stripped 2 bases from V and 7 bases from J, with 15 bases between. This CDR3 is built from 15 residues.

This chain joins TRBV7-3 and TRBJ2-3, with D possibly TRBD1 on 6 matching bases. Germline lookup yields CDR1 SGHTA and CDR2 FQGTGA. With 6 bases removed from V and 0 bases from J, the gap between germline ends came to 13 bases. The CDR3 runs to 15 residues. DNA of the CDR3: TGTGCCAGCAGAAAAGGGGGTACTAGCACAGATACGCAGTATTTT. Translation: CASRKGGTSTDTQYF.

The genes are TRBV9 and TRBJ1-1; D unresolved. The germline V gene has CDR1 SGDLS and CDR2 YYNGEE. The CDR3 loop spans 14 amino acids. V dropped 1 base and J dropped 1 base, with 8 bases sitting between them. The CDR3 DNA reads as TGTGCCAGCAGCGTACAAACTCAGAACACTGAAGCTTTCTTT. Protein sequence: CASSVQTQNTEAFF.

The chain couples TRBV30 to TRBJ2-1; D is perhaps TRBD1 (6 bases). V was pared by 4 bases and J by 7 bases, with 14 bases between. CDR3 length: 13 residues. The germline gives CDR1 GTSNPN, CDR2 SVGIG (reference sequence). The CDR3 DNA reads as TGTGCCTGGATCAGGAGCAGGGGAAATGAGCAGTTCTTC. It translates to CAWIRSRGNEQFF.

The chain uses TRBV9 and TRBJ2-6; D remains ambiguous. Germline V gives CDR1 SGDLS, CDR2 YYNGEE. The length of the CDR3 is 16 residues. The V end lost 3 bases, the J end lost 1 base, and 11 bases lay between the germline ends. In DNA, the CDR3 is TGTGCCAGCAGCGCGGTAGACTTATCTGGGGCCAACGTCCTGACTTTC. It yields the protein CASSAVDLSGANVLTF.

CDR3 residues: CASSLEELETQYF. The CDR3 nucleotides are TGTGCCAGCAGCTTAGAGGAGCTAGAGACCCAGTACTTC. This chain joins TRBV7-8 and TRBJ2-5; D uncertain. With 1 base removed from V and 4 bases from J, the gap between germline ends came to 7 bases. Germline-derived CDR1 and CDR2 are SGHVS and FQNEAQ. The CDR3 is 13 residues long.

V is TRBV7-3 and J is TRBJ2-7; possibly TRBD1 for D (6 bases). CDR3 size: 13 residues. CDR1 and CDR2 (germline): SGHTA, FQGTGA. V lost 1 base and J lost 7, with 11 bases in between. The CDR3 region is CASSLSRGEEQYF. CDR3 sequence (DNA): TGTGCCAGCAGCTTAAGCAGGGGCGAAGAGCAGTACTTC.